This T cell receptor (beta chain) was identified in a study of blood T cells in healthy people across ages. Using a J-beta primer mix together with a sample-barcoded 5' primer, a second PCR was run for about 7 to 12 cycles. MiXCR was run by TCRdb on the 5' RACE reads, yielding one entry per CDR3 protein. The sample lists roughly 1,000,000 distinct CDR3 sequences, about 25% occurring once. This CDR3 contains 12 residues. Deletions cut 4 bases from V and 8 bases from J, with 9 bases between. Germline values: CDR1 SGHRS, CDR2 YFSETQ. These data were likewise used in another study, on T cells of mothers and their children.

The chain carries TRBV5-1 and TRBJ1-4, with D hard to call. This receptor was obtained from a girl aged 2-10 years in good health. Sequences were obtained from blood. The DNA of the CDR3 is TGCGCCAGCAGCAATGAAGGGGAAAAACTGTTTTTT. Amino acids: CASSNEGEKLFF.